This T cell receptor beta chain was sequenced for a study of identifying expanded T cells in peripheral blood. The study's findings and limits: Differentially abundant clones: around 1.2 between replicates, just under 17 at two to three weeks, 19 at four. Clone count variance between roughly 2-week samples rose with total template count.

During the collection period, no donor immune events like infections were recorded. As regards this clone: Its antigen is unidentified.

The assay was immunoSEQ multiplex PCR, and TCRdb's table has in-frame clones only and misses some. Of 95,000 to 100,000 clones in the sample, 87% were seen once. The CDR3 totals 15 residues. The V gene's germline CDR1 is MDHEN and CDR2 SYDVKM. V lost 2 bases and J lost 4, with 12 bases in between. This chain connects TRBV28 to TRBJ1-3; weak D call: TRBD1 (6 bases). This TCR came from a person aged 18 to 70 in good health. Sequenced material: blood. CDR3 sequence reads: CASSLTGYAGNTIYF. In nucleotides, the CDR3 is TGTGCCAGCAGTTTAACAGGGTATGCCGGAAACACCATATATTTT.